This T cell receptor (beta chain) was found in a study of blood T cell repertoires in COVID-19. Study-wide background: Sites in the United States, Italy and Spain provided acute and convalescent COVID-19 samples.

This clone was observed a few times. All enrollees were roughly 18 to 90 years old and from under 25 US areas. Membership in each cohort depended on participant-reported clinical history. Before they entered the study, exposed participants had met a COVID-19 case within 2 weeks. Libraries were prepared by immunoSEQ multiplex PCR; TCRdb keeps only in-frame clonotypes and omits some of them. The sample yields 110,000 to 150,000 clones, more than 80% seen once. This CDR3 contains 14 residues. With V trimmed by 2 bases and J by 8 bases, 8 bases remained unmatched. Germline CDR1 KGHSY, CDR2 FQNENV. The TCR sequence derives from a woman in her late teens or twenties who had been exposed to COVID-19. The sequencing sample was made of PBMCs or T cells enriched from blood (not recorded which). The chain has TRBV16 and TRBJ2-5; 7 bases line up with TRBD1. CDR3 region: CASSQGGQSRTQYF. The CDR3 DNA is TGTGCCAGCAGCCAAGGGGGACAGAGTAGAACCCAGTACTTC.